This T cell receptor (beta chain) was identified in a study of beta chain features in type 1 diabetes (dated by TCRdb to between 2017 and 2018). Regarding the study in general: Mean age, gender distribution, total cell number and subset yield were not different between patients and healthy donors. A total of 100 million to 110 million sorted cells were examined across all samples, and a strong correlation was observed between cell number per subset and RNA yield. In the study, recently diagnosed type 1 diabetes patients and matched healthy donors were compared on the TCRB repertoires of their sorted circulating CD4+ T cell subsets. Whereas all 30 or so donors provided naive and central memory subsets, regulatory and stem cell-like memory subsets were isolated from just 8 patients and about 8 healthy donors. Study-wide findings and limitations: Shorter templates might be favored by PCR, yet because patient and control samples were amplified and corrected together, any such skew would affect both groups equally. Patients with type 1 diabetes made fewer insertions and deleted more nucleotides at VDJ recombination sites, implying thymic rearrangement abnormalities. Sequencing cDNA rather than genomic DNA could over-represent highly expressing activated cells, although activation and CD3 levels did not differ between groups. Type 1 diabetes patients showed a moderate but significant shortening of TCRB CDR3 length in all four CD4+ subsets. Only small numbers of individuals were included in the HLA sub-analyses, which left unresolved whether HLA type had any influence on TCRB rearrangement. The naive, central memory and regulatory TCRB repertoires appeared to resemble one another more closely among patients than among healthy donors.

Each donor gave one peripheral blood draw, roughly 120 mL on average, collected into heparinised tubes. A BD FACSAria II and a panel including CD45RO, CCR7, CD25, CD127, CD95 and CD27 were used to sort naive, central memory, regulatory and stem cell-like memory CD4+ T cells. All sorted populations exceeded 98% purity. PBMCs were isolated right away by Lymphoprep density gradient centrifugation and were stained directly, without culture. So that batch effects would be minimized, each experiment stained and sorted samples in pairs, pairing one healthy donor with one patient. All of the isolated RNA was reverse transcribed with the High Capacity cDNA Reverse Transcription Kit, so expressed TCRB transcripts were sequenced. Naive, central memory and regulatory T cell samples underwent deep immunoSEQ sequencing, averaging about 3.57 million total reads per sample. Sorted cells were lysed in RLT buffer and RNA was extracted with DNase-treated RNeasy Micro or Mini kits, depending on cell number. To prevent cross-contamination, every cell subset was processed on its own, while patient and healthy donor samples were processed together. The immunoSEQ multiplex PCR was used to amplify TCRB sequences from cDNA, yielding 87-bp fragments that span the CDR3 region. Sequencing of the amplicons was performed on the Illumina HiSeq platform. As for the original processing: PCR bias was computationally corrected using synthetic template baselines, reads within Hamming distance 2 were collapsed, and singletons that could not be merged were discarded. Reads were aligned to IMGT to assign V, D and J genes, CDR3 length, and insertions or deletions at six rearrangement sites. Within each subset, clonotype counts were normalized to the number of sorted cells before true diversity and Gini coefficients were calculated with the tcR R package. Repertoire sharing was quantified using the overlap coefficient calculated on TCRB nucleotide sequences. The source is immuneACCESS, and TCRdb retained only in-frame sequences with V and J called. Part of the clones is not carried over; for the studies checked, unresolved V genes explain less than half of this, and the remainder is unexplained. The V and J calls and clone size were taken over from that table, and D and trimming were inferred from the DNA. The sample table holds 120,000 or so clones, of which over 15% were seen once. 2% to 2.5% of the sample is taken by the ten largest.

Looking up the germline V gene yields CDR1 MGHRA and CDR2 YSYEKL. Germline trimming amounts to 3 bases on V and 4 bases on J, with 5 as the count of junction bases outside the gene matches. CDR3 length: 14 amino acids, cysteine to phenylalanine. The sequence is cut down to CDR3 DNA, 42 bases in frame from base 1. A few counts support this clone. Its target antigen remains unknown. No base quality information exists; no much larger clone differs at one position. The sequence came from a man aged 25-45 years with type 1 diabetes. Recombination connected TRBV4-1 to TRBJ1-2, with TRBD1 identical over 7 junction bases. Sequencing was carried out using central memory CD4+ T cells from blood. The bases read TGCGCCAGCAGCCATCCGGACAGGAGCTATGGCTACACCTTC. It is translated as CASSHPDRSYGYTF.